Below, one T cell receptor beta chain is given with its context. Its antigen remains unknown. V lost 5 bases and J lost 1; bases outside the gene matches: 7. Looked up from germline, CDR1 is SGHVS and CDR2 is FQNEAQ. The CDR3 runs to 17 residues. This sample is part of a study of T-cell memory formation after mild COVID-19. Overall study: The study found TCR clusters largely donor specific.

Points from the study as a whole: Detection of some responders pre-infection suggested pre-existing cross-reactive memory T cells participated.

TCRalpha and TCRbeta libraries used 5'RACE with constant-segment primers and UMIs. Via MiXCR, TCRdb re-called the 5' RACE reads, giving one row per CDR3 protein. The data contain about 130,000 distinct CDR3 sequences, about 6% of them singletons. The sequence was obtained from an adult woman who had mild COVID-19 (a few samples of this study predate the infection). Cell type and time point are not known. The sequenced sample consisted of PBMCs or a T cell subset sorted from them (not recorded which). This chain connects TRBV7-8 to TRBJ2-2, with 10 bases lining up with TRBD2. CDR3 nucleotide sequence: TGTGCCAGCAGCCCTTCCCTAGCGGGGGAGAACACCGGGGAGCTGTTTTTT. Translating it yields CASSPSLAGENTGELFF.